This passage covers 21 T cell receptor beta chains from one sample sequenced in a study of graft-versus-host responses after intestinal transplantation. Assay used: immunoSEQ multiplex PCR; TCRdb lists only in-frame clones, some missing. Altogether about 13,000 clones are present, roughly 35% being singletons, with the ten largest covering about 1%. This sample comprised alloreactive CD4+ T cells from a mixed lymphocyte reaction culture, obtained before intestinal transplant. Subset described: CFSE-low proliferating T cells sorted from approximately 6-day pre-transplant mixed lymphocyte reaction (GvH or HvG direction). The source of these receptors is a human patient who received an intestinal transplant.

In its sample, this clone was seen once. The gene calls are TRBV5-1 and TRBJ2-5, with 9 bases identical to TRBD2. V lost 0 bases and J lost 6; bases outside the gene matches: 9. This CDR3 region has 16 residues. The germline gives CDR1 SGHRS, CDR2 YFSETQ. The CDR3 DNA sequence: TGCGCCAGCAGCTTGGCCGTAGCGGGGGTTAGGAAGACCCAGTACTTC. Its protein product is CASSLAVAGVRKTQYF. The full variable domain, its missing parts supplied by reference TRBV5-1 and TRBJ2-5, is KAGVTQTPRYLIKTRGQQVTLSCSPISGHRSVSWYQQTPGQGLQFLFEYFSETQRNKGNFPGRFSGRQFSNSRSEMNVSTLELGDSALYLCASSLAVAGVRKTQYFGPGTRLLVL.

CDR3 nucleotides: TGCGCCAGCAGATTAGGACAGGGGAGCTCCTACGAGCAGTACTTC. Its translation is CASRLGQGSSYEQYF. This chain connects TRBV5-1 to TRBJ2-7, with 9 bases lining up with TRBD1. The CDR3 runs to 15 residues. Germline-derived CDR1 and CDR2 are SGHRS and YFSETQ. Losses at the gene ends were 5 bases for V and 0 bases for J; bases not matched to a gene: 6.

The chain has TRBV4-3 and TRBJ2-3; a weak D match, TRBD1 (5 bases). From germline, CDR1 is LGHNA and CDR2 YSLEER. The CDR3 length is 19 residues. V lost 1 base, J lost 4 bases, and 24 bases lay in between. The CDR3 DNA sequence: TGCGCCAGCAGCCAAGTGACGCCTTTGCAGGGTTTTGTTCCAGATACGCAGTATTTT. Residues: CASSQVTPLQGFVPDTQYF.

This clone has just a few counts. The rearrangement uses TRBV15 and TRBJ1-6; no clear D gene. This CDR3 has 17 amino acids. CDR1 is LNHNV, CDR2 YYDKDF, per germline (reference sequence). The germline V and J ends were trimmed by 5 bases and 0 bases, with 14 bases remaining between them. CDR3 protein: CATSAPGGSSYNSPLHF. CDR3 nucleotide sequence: TGTGCCACCAGCGCCCCGGGCGGGAGCTCCTATAATTCACCCCTCCACTTT.

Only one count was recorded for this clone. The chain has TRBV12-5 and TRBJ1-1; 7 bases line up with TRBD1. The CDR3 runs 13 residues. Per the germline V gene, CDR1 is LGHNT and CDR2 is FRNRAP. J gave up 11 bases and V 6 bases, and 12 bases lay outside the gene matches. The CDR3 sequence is CASGEWGTERAFF. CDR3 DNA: TGTGCTAGTGGCGAATGGGGGACAGAGAGGGCTTTCTTT.

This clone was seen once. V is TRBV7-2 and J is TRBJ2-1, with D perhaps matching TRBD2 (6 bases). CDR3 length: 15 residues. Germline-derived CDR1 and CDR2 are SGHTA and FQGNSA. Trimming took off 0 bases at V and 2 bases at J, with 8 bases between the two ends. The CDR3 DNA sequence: TGTGCCAGCAGCTTAGCGGGGGGTCCCTACAATGAGCAGTTCTTC. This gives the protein CASSLAGGPYNEQFF.

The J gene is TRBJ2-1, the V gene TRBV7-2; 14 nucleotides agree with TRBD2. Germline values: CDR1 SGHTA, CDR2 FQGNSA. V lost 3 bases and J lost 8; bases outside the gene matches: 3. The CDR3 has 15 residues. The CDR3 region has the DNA TGTGCCAGCAGCTTCGGACTAGCGGGGGGTTATGAGCAGTTCTTC. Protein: CASSFGLAGGYEQFF.

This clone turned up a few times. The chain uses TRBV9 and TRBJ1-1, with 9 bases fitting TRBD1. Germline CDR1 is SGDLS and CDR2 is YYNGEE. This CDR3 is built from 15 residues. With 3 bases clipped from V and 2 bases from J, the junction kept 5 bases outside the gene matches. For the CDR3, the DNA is TGTGCCAGCAGCGCGACGGGACAGGGCAACACTGAAGCTTTCTTT. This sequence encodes CASSATGQGNTEAFF. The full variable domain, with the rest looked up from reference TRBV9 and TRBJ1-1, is DSGVTQTPKHLITATGQRVTLRCSPRSGDLSVYWYQQSLDQGLQFLIQYYNGEERAKGNILERFSAQQFPDLHSELNLSSLELGDSALYFCASSATGQGNTEAFFGQGTRLTVV.

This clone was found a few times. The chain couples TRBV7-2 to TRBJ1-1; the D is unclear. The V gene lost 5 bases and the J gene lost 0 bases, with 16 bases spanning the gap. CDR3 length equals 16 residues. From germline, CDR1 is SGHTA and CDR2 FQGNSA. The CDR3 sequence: CASSPSRVWVNTEAFF. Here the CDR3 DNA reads TGTGCCAGCAGCCCATCTAGAGTATGGGTGAACACTGAAGCTTTCTTT.

CDR3 sequence: CASRARQGSTGELFF. DNA for the CDR3: TGTGCCAGCAGAGCCAGACAGGGTAGCACCGGGGAGCTGTTTTTT. The chain has TRBV11-3 and TRBJ2-2, with TRBD1 matching over 7 bases. CDR1 and CDR2 from the germline V gene are SGHNT and YENEEA. The CDR3 is made up of 15 amino acids. V lost 6 bases, J lost 4 bases, and 8 bases stayed unmatched.

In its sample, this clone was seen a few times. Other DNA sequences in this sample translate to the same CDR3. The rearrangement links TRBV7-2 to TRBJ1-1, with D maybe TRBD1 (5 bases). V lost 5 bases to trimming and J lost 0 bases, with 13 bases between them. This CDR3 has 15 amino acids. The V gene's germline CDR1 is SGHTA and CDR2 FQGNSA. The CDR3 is CASSKQIGVNTEAFF. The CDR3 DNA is TGTGCCAGCAGCAAACAAATAGGGGTGAACACTGAAGCTTTCTTT. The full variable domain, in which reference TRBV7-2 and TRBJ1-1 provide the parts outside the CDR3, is GAGVSQSPSNKVTEKGKDVELRCDPISGHTALYWYRQSLGQGLEFLIYFQGNSAPDKSGLPSDRFSAERTGGSVSTLTIQRTQQEDSAVYLCASSKQIGVNTEAFFGQGTRLTVV.

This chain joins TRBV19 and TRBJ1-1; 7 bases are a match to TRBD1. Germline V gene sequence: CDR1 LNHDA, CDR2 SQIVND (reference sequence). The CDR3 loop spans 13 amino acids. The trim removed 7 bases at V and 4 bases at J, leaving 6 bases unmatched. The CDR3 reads CASIIQGGTEAFF. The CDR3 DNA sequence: TGTGCCAGTATTATTCAGGGGGGCACTGAAGCTTTCTTT.

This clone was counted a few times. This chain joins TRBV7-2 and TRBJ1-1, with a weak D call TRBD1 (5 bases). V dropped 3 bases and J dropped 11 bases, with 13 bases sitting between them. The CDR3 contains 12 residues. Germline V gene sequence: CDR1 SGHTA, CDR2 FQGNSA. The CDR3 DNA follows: TGTGCCAGCAGCTTGGGTCAGGGAGGGGCTTTCTTT. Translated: CASSLGQGGAFF.

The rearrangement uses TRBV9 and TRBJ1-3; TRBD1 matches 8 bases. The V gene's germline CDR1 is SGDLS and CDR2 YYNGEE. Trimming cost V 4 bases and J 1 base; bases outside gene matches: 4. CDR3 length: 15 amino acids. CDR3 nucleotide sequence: TGTGCCAGCAGCCCCCGGACAGGGTCTGGAAACACCATATATTTT. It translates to CASSPRTGSGNTIYF.

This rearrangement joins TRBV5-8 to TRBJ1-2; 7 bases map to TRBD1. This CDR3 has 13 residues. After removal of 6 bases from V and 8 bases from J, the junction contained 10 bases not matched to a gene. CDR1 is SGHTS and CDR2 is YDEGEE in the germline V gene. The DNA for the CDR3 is TGTGCCAGCATCAGGGACAGAAACGGAGGCTACACCTTC. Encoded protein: CASIRDRNGGYTF.

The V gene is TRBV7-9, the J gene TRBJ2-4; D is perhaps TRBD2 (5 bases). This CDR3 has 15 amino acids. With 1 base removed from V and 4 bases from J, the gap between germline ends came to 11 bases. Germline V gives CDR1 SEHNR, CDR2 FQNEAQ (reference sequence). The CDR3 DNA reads TGTGCCAGCAGCTTAGGTCTAGCTGAGAAAAACATTCAGTACTTC. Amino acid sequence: CASSLGLAEKNIQYF.

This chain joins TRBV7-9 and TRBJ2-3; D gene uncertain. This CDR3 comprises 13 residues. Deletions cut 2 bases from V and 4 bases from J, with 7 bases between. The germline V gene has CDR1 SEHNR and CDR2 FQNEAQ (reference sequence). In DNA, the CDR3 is TGTGCCAGCAGCTTATTAGTTCCAGATACGCAGTATTTT. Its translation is CASSLLVPDTQYF.

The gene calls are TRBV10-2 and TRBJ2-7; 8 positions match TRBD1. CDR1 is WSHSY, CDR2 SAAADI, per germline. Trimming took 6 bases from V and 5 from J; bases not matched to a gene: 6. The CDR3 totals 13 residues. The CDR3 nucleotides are TGCGCCAGCAGCCCGGGACAGGTCCACGAGCAGTACTTC. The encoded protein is CASSPGQVHEQYF.

The CDR3 spells CASSSLRGGQETQYF. DNA for the CDR3: TGTGCCAGCAGCTCCCTGCGGGGGGGACAAGAGACCCAGTACTTC. The chain couples TRBV7-2 to TRBJ2-5; TRBD2 matches at 9 bases. CDR3 length equals 15 residues. J lost 2 bases, V lost 4 bases, and 5 bases had no gene match. CDR1 SGHTA and CDR2 FQGNSA come from the germline V gene.

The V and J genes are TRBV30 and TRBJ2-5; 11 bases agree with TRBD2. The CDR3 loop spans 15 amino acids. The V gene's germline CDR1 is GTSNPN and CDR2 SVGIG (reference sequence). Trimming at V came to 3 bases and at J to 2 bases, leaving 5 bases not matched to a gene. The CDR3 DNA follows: TGTGCCTGGAGAGAAGGGACTAGCGGACAAGAGACCCAGTACTTC. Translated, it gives CAWREGTSGQETQYF. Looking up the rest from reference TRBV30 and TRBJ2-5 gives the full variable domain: SQTIHQWPATLVQPVGSPLSLECTVEGTSNPNLYWYRQAAGRGLQLLFYSVGIGQISSEVPQNLSASRPQDRQFILSSKKLLLSDSGFYLCAWREGTSGQETQYFGPGTRLLVL.

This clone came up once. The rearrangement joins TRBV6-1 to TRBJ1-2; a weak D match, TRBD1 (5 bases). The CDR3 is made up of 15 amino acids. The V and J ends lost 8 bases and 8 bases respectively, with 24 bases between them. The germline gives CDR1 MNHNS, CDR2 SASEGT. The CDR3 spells CASGHGANYREGYTF. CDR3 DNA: TGTGCCAGCGGACACGGGGCGAATTACCGGGAGGGCTACACCTTC.